The 7 T cell receptor beta chains listed next were all sequenced from one sample in a study of blood T cell repertoires in COVID-19. Profiled with immunoSEQ multiplex PCR; TCRdb holds only in-frame clones, not every one. The sample yields over 150,000 clones, approximately 89% seen once. The sample taken for sequencing was PBMCs or T cells enriched from blood (not recorded which). These receptor sequences come from a man in his forties or fifties who had recovered from COVID-19.

V and J are TRBV28 and TRBJ2-7, with D possibly being TRBD1 (5 bases). The CDR3 length is 14 residues. Germline lookup yields CDR1 MDHEN and CDR2 SYDVKM. The V gene lost 8 bases and the J gene lost 2 bases, with 16 bases spanning the gap. CDR3 amino acids: CASANRMGPYEQYF. CDR3 bases: TGTGCCAGCGCGAACCGTATGGGGCCCTACGAGCAGTACTTC. Complete variable domain (other parts from reference TRBV28 and TRBJ2-7): DVKVTQSSRYLVKRTGEKVFLECVQDMDHENMFWYRQDPGLGLRLIYFSYDVKMKEKGDIPEGYSVSREKKERFSLILESASTNQTSMYLCASANRMGPYEQYFGPGTRLTVT.

The chain recombines TRBV19 with TRBJ2-7; D unclear. The ends were cut back, 7 bases at V and 0 bases at J, with 16 bases in the middle. Germline V gene data show CDR1 as LNHDA and CDR2 as SQIVND (reference sequence). The length of the CDR3 is 15 residues. CDR3 loop: CASNRTVWSSYEQYF. For the CDR3, the DNA is TGTGCCAGTAATCGCACGGTCTGGAGCTCCTACGAGCAGTACTTC.

This clone was detected only once. The chain joins TRBV5-6 to TRBJ2-3; 10 positions agree with TRBD2. The CDR3 is 16 amino acids. CDR1 is SGHDT and CDR2 is YYEEEE in the germline V gene. V shed 4 bases and J 8 bases; nucleotides not matched to a gene: 13. For the CDR3, the DNA is TGTGCCAGCAGCGGGGGCCAACTAGCGGGATTAGGTACGCAGTATTTT. Protein product: CASSGGQLAGLGTQYF.

The V and J genes are TRBV28 and TRBJ1-4; no firm D call. The CDR3 contains 13 residues. Looked up from germline, CDR1 is MDHEN and CDR2 is SYDVKM. V was clipped by 5 bases and J by 8 bases, with 12 bases between them. CDR3: CASSGWLREKLFF. The CDR3 DNA is TGTGCCAGCAGTGGGTGGTTGCGGGAAAAACTGTTTTTT.

V gene TRBV4-2 combines with J gene TRBJ1-3, with D possibly being TRBD1 (6 bases). With 3 bases removed from V and 0 bases from J, the gap between germline ends came to 21 bases. Germline loops: CDR1 LGHNA, CDR2 YNFKEQ. This CDR3 is built from 19 residues. This CDR3 is CASSHPQPKTGSSGNTIYF. In nucleotides, the CDR3 is TGTGCCAGCAGCCATCCCCAACCGAAGACAGGTAGCTCTGGAAACACCATATATTTT.

This clone has just one count. The rearrangement joins TRBV7-9 to TRBJ1-4, with D possibly being TRBD1 (5 bases). This CDR3 region has 16 residues. Germline CDR1 and CDR2: SEHNR and FQNEAQ (reference sequence). V was clipped by 5 bases and J by 2 bases, with 15 bases between them. This CDR3 is CASSLPTGGTNEKLFF. The DNA of the CDR3 is TGTGCCAGCAGCCTCCCCACGGGGGGGACTAATGAAAAACTGTTTTTT.

This sequence joins TRBV28 and TRBJ1-2; tentative D call: TRBD1 (5 bases). V lost 3 bases to trimming and J lost 5 bases, with 16 bases between them. Germline assignment: CDR1 MDHEN and CDR2 SYDVKM. The CDR3 extends over 15 amino acids. CDR3: CASSFTGLEGYGYTF. The CDR3 DNA reads TGTGCCAGCAGTTTCACAGGCTTGGAAGGGTATGGCTACACCTTC.